Shown below are 18 T cell receptor beta chains from a single sample sequenced in a study of graft-versus-host responses after intestinal transplantation. The method was immunoSEQ multiplex PCR; TCRdb's version includes in-frame clones alone and lacks a portion of them. The sample lists 98,000 or so clones, about 84% seen once, with more than 1.4% in the top ten. The sample in question was PBMCs, obtained 255 days after intestinal transplant. These receptor sequences come from a human patient who received an intestinal transplant, so some T cells may come from the graft donor.

The chain combines TRBV6-1 with TRBJ2-7; D is possibly TRBD2 (5 bases). CDR1 is MNHNS, CDR2 SASEGT, per germline. The V end lost 6 bases, the J end lost 5 bases, and 8 bases lay between the germline ends. The CDR3 covers 11 residues. CDR3 in DNA: TGTGCCAGCAGCCACGGGAACGAGCAGTACTTC. Its translation is CASSHGNEQYF.

CDR3 coding DNA: TGTGCCAGCAGTGCACACAGGGGGCCCGACACCGGGGAGCTGTTTTTT. Residues: CASSAHRGPDTGELFF. The gene calls are TRBV2 and TRBJ2-2; 9 bases are a match to TRBD1. CDR3 length: 16 amino acids. V trimming: 4 bases; J trimming: 3 bases; junction bases outside the gene matches: 6. Per germline, CDR1 SNHLY and CDR2 FYNNEI.

V is TRBV10-2 and J is TRBJ2-1; D not resolved. Germline values: CDR1 WSHSY, CDR2 SAAADI. V lost 5 bases, J lost 2 bases, and 10 bases lay in between. The CDR3 spans 14 residues. CDR3 in DNA: TGCGCCAGCAGTTCCCTCCCGACCTACAATGAGCAGTTCTTC. Translation: CASSSLPTYNEQFF.

The chain uses TRBV29-1 and TRBJ2-5, with TRBD2 identical over 10 bases. The V segment lost 7 bases and the J segment 5 bases; nucleotides outside the gene matches: 4. The germline V gene encodes CDR1 SQVTM and CDR2 ANQGSEA. The CDR3 is made up of 12 amino acids. CDR3 in DNA: TGCAGCGGAACTAGCGGGGCGGAGACCCAGTACTTC. It is translated as CSGTSGAETQYF. Full variable domain (missing parts from reference TRBV29-1 and TRBJ2-5): SAVISQKPSRDICQRGTSLTIQCQVDSQVTMMFWYRQQPGQSLTLIATANQGSEATYESGFVIDKFPISRPNLTFSTLTVSNMSPEDSSIYLCSGTSGAETQYFGPGTRLLVL.

The chain uses TRBV5-1 and TRBJ1-1; D ambiguous. The germline gives CDR1 SGHRS, CDR2 YFSETQ. The ends were cut back, 4 bases at V and 1 base at J, with 14 bases in the middle. This CDR3 has 15 amino acids. The CDR3 reads CASSRVVYPNTEAFF. Here the CDR3 DNA reads TGCGCCAGCAGCCGGGTTGTCTACCCGAACACTGAAGCTTTCTTT.

The V and J genes are TRBV28 and TRBJ2-1; D is ambiguous. The germline CDR1 and CDR2 sequences are MDHEN and SYDVKM. The CDR3 runs 12 residues. Trimming took off 2 bases at V and 7 bases at J, with 6 bases between the two ends. CDR3 DNA: TGTGCCAGCAGTTTAATTTGGAATGAGCAGTTCTTC. It encodes CASSLIWNEQFF. The whole variable domain, filled in from reference TRBV28 and TRBJ2-1, reads DVKVTQSSRYLVKRTGEKVFLECVQDMDHENMFWYRQDPGLGLRLIYFSYDVKMKEKGDIPEGYSVSREKKERFSLILESASTNQTSMYLCASSLIWNEQFFGPGTRLTVL.

The V and J genes are TRBV6-1 and TRBJ1-4, with a weak D call TRBD1 (6 bases). Trimming took 3 bases from V and 0 from J, leaving 8 bases between them. The length of the CDR3 is 15 residues. Germline V gene sequence: CDR1 MNHNS, CDR2 SASEGT. CDR3 DNA sequence: TGTGCCAGCAGTGACGCAGGGGCAACTAATGAAAAACTGTTTTTT. Translation: CASSDAGATNEKLFF.

This clone was detected only once. The rearrangement links TRBV2 to TRBJ2-1, with 11 bases fitting TRBD2. CDR1 and CDR2 from the germline V gene are SNHLY and FYNNEI. V shed 6 bases and J 1 base; nucleotides not matched to a gene: 5. The CDR3 has 16 residues. The CDR3 DNA follows: TGTGCCAGCAGAGGCCTAGCGGGGGGATCCTACAATGAGCAGTTCTTC. Residues: CASRGLAGGSYNEQFF.

This chain connects TRBV7-9 to TRBJ1-2; 9 bases agree with TRBD1. The CDR3 spans 14 residues. The germline CDR1 and CDR2 sequences are SEHNR and FQNEAQ (reference sequence). The junction had 5 bases not matched to a gene; V was cut back by 1 base and J by 8 bases. CDR3 amino acids: CASSLGTGAKGYTF. Written as DNA, the CDR3 is TGTGCCAGCAGCTTAGGGACAGGGGCTAAGGGCTACACCTTC. The complete variable domain, with remaining parts taken from reference TRBV7-9 and TRBJ1-2, reads DTGVSQNPRHKITKRGQNVTFRCDPISEHNRLYWYRQTLGQGPEFLTYFQNEAQLEKSRLLSDRFSAERPKGSFSTLEIQRTEQGDSAMYLCASSLGTGAKGYTFGSGTRLTVV.

The CDR3 coding sequence is TGTGCCTGGAGTGTACCGAATTCACCCCTCCACTTT. Encoded protein: CAWSVPNSPLHF. The chain uses TRBV30 and TRBJ1-6; D is undetermined. This CDR3 has 12 amino acids. Trimming cost V 0 bases and J 7 bases, with 4 bases left between them. Per germline, CDR1 GTSNPN and CDR2 SVGIG (reference sequence).

The genes are TRBV6-5 and TRBJ1-1; a weak D match, TRBD1 (5 bases). Germline CDR1 and CDR2: MNHEY and SVGAGI. This CDR3 has 11 amino acids. Trimming took off 6 bases at V and 7 bases at J, with 9 bases between the two ends. This CDR3 is CASRSGGEAFF. CDR3 in DNA: TGTGCCAGCAGGTCCGGGGGTGAAGCTTTCTTT.

The rearrangement joins TRBV28 to TRBJ2-1; TRBD2 matches 12 bases. The CDR3 has 19 residues. CDR1 is MDHEN, CDR2 SYDVKM, per germline. Trimming removed 4 bases from V and 0 bases from J; junction bases left unmatched: 10. CDR3 coding DNA: TGTGCCAGCAGTTATAAGGGACTAGCGGGTGCCAGCTCCTACAATGAGCAGTTCTTC. Translating gives CASSYKGLAGASSYNEQFF.

This clone was seen only once. The V call is TRBV5-4, the J call TRBJ2-3, with 9 bases aligning to TRBD2. V shed 4 bases and J 2 bases; nucleotides not matched to a gene: 11. This CDR3 has 17 amino acids. CDR1 SGHNT and CDR2 YYREEE come from the germline V gene (reference sequence). The DNA of the CDR3 is TGTGCCAGCAGCGGGGCGGGCCTAGCGGGAATCACAGATACGCAGTATTTT. Protein product: CASSGAGLAGITDTQYF.

The V and J genes are TRBV7-3 and TRBJ2-7, with TRBD1 identical over 7 bases. The CDR3 consists of 17 residues. Germline lookup yields CDR1 SGHTA and CDR2 FQGTGA. The J segment lost 3 bases and the V segment lost 4 bases, leaving 15 bases of the junction unmatched. The CDR3 bases are TGTGCCAGCAGCTCCAAAGGGACAGTTCCAGTTTTCTACGAGCAGTACGTC. Translation gives CASSSKGTVPVFYEQYV.

The chain carries TRBV5-1 and TRBJ2-7; D gene uncertain. V was shortened by 4 bases and J by 0 bases, with 14 bases between the two germline ends. The CDR3 has 15 residues. Germline CDR1 SGHRS, CDR2 YFSETQ. CDR3 sequence reads: CASSPQVQSSYEQYV. CDR3 nucleotide sequence: TGCGCCAGCAGCCCCCAGGTCCAGAGCTCCTACGAGCAGTACGTC.

V and J are TRBV5-8 and TRBJ1-1; D gene ambiguous. V gave up 0 bases and J gave up 5 bases, with 2 bases separating them. CDR3 length: 11 residues. Germline CDR1 and CDR2: SGHTS and YDEGEE. CDR3 DNA: TGTGCCAGCAGCTTGGGGACTGAAGCTTTCTTT. Translating it yields CASSLGTEAFF.

The CDR3 protein is CASSDPYRGIEQFF. Here the CDR3 DNA reads TGTGCCAGCAGTGATCCCTATCGAGGGATTGAGCAGTTCTTC. The rearrangement joins TRBV2 to TRBJ2-1, with D possibly matching TRBD2 (5 bases). With 3 bases removed from V and 9 bases from J, the gap between germline ends came to 15 bases. This CDR3 is built from 14 residues. Germline V CDR1 and CDR2: SNHLY, FYNNEI.

This chain uses TRBV7-6 with TRBJ1-1; perhaps TRBD1 as D (6 bases). Germline CDR1 is SGHVS and CDR2 is FNYEAQ. V was clipped by 5 bases and J by 8 bases, with 18 bases between them. The CDR3 is 14 amino acids. The CDR3 region has the DNA TGTGCCAGCAGCCCAATTCCGACAGGCTCAGAAGCTTTCTTT. This codes for CASSPIPTGSEAFF.